Presented here are 22 T cell receptor beta chains from one specimen sequenced in a study of regulatory T cells in long-lasting Graves disease. To make TCR beta libraries, researchers used iRepertoire HTBI primers and Arm-PCR of CDR3 regions. TCRdb recomputed calls from the multiplex PCR reads with MiXCR, one row per CDR3 protein. The sample shows approximately 440,000 distinct CDR3 sequences, under 20% of them seen only once. Described time point: newly diagnosed GD, antithyroid drugs for less than 3 months. Researchers made the TCR library from RNA that was extracted from PBMCs. The sample was also linked to a second study, of T cells in Graves' hyperthyroidism and ophthalmopathy.

This specimen was peripheral blood mononuclear cells (PBMCs), taken at new diagnosis, from a patient treated with antithyroid drugs. These receptors were collected from a man between 40 and 49 years old with Graves disease.

This clonotype showed up many times. This chain connects TRBV2 to TRBJ2-7, with 7 bases that match TRBD2. Germline V gene sequence: CDR1 SNHLY, CDR2 FYNNEI. Trimming took 10 bases from V and 7 from J; bases not matched to a gene: 16. There are 14 residues in the CDR3. CDR3: CATLGGGPLEEQYF. As DNA, the CDR3 is TGTGCCACCCTTGGGGGAGGGCCACTGGAGGAGCAGTACTTC.

In this sample, this clonotype turned up many times. Sequence at one end of the junction differs from germline and may be a read error. The V gene is TRBV5-1, the J gene TRBJ2-1; weak D call: TRBD2 (7 bases). This CDR3 is 15 amino acids long. From germline, CDR1 is SGHRS and CDR2 YFSETQ. CDR3 protein: CASSLAGGSYDEQFF. The CDR3 DNA is TGCGCCAGCAGCTTGGCGGGGGGCTCCTACGATGAGCAGTTCTTC.

This clonotype has at least ten counts. The CDR3 sequence: CASSVASNQPQHF. The CDR3 nucleotides read TGTGCCAGCAGTGTCGCCAGCAATCAGCCCCAGCATTTT. This chain joins TRBV6-1 and TRBJ1-5; D remains ambiguous. V was trimmed by 4 bases and J by 1 base, leaving 5 bases between them. This CDR3 region has 13 residues. Germline lookup yields CDR1 MNHNS and CDR2 SASEGT.

V gene TRBV3-1 combines with J gene TRBJ2-1; 10 bases are shared with TRBD2. The CDR3 contains 17 residues. The V gene's germline CDR1 is LGHDT and CDR2 YNNKEL (reference sequence). With 0 bases clipped from V and 5 bases from J, the junction kept 7 bases outside the gene matches. The CDR3 reads CASSQDLPAGGNNEQFF. CDR3 DNA sequence: TGTGCCAGCAGCCAAGATCTGCCAGCGGGAGGGAACAATGAGCAGTTCTTC.

This clonotype was seen many times. The chain links TRBV7-9 to TRBJ2-5, with unresolved D. The CDR3 length is 13 residues. The V end was cut by 8 bases, the J end by 2 bases, with 12 bases between. The germline V gene has CDR1 SEHNR and CDR2 FQNEAQ (reference sequence). This CDR3 is CASHRDQQETQYF. The CDR3 DNA reads as TGTGCCAGCCACCGTGACCAACAAGAGACCCAGTACTTC.

In this sample, this clonotype turned up many times. The CDR3 spells CASSGGQSDTQYF. Written as DNA, the CDR3 is TGCGCCAGCAGCGGGGGACAGTCAGATACGCAGTATTTT. The gene calls are TRBV5-1 and TRBJ2-3, with 7 nucleotides matching TRBD1. The germline V gene encodes CDR1 SGHRS and CDR2 YFSETQ. This CDR3 has 13 amino acids. Trimming at V came to 4 bases and at J to 4 bases, leaving 3 bases not matched to a gene.

J is TRBJ2-3 and V is TRBV29-1, with D unclear. CDR1 and CDR2 (germline): SQVTM, ANQGSEA. V dropped 3 bases and J dropped 0 bases, with 13 bases sitting between them. The CDR3 is 15 residues long. CDR3 region: CSVELGRTSTDTQYF. The CDR3 DNA reads TGCAGCGTTGAGCTTGGGCGAACTAGCACAGATACGCAGTATTTT.

This clonotype was counted at least ten times. The V gene is TRBV3-1, the J gene TRBJ2-1, with 11 bases aligning to TRBD2. Germline-derived CDR1 and CDR2 are LGHDT and YNNKEL (reference sequence). The trim removed 1 base at V and 10 bases at J, leaving 6 bases unmatched. The CDR3 contains 15 residues. The CDR3 nucleotides read TGTGCCAGCAGCCAAGTTAGCGGGAGGGCCAACGAGCAGTTCTTC. Translated: CASSQVSGRANEQFF.

As for this clonotype: A much larger clonotype is one base distant, so this may be a read error. This chain uses TRBV7-2 with TRBJ2-5; D gene unclear. There are 13 residues in the CDR3. Germline-derived CDR1 and CDR2 are SGHTA and FQGNSA. The CDR3 spells CASSLAVQETQHF. CDR3 DNA: TGTGCCAGCAGCTTAGCGGTACAAGAGACCCAGCACTTC.

This clonotype was recorded a few times. The chain recombines TRBV20-1 with TRBJ1-4; possibly TRBD1 for D (6 bases). V dropped 0 bases and J dropped 12 bases, with 20 bases sitting between them. The V gene's germline CDR1 is DFQATT and CDR2 SNEGSKA (reference sequence). The CDR3 extends over 15 amino acids. The CDR3 sequence is CSARDAGTRTGELFF. CDR3 sequence (DNA): TGCAGTGCTAGAGATGCCGGGACAAGGACGGGGGAACTGTTTTTT.

Many counts were recorded for this clonotype. The chain links TRBV27 to TRBJ2-7; 9 bases agree with TRBD2. Germline V gene data show CDR1 as MNHEY and CDR2 as SMNVEV (reference sequence). The ends lost 5 bases at V and 3 bases at J; junction bases unmatched: 11. The CDR3 sequence is 16 residues long. CDR3 region: CASSPEAGGHLYEQYF. CDR3 coding DNA: TGTGCCAGCAGTCCAGAAGCGGGAGGCCACCTCTACGAGCAGTACTTC.

The table lists this clonotype with many counts. This chain links TRBV28 with TRBJ2-1; D is unclear. CDR1 and CDR2 (germline): MDHEN, SYDVKM. V gave up 4 bases and J gave up 10 bases, with 20 bases separating them. This CDR3 comprises 15 residues. This CDR3 reads CASSSQGFMDMEQFF. DNA for the CDR3: TGTGCCAGCAGTTCTCAAGGGTTCATGGATATGGAGCAGTTCTTC.

The gene calls are TRBV10-2 and TRBJ1-5; 8 bases map to TRBD1. Looked up from germline, CDR1 is WSHSY and CDR2 is SAAADI. The V and J ends lost 2 bases and 7 bases, in that order; junction bases with no gene match: 4. The CDR3 consists of 14 residues. CDR3 bases: TGCGCCAGCAGTGAGGGACAGGGCCGACAGCCCCAGCATTTT. Amino acid sequence: CASSEGQGRQPQHF.

This clonotype was seen a handful of times. The chain couples TRBV9 to TRBJ2-5; D may be TRBD1 (6 bases). Germline V CDR1 and CDR2: SGDLS, YYNGEE. V gave up 3 bases and J gave up 5 bases, with 14 bases separating them. CDR3 length equals 14 residues. As DNA, the CDR3 is TGTGCCAGCAGCGCTCTACAGGGTGAGGAGACCCAGTACTTC. Its protein product is CASSALQGEETQYF.

This clonotype was observed at least ten times. This chain's CDR3 is CASRLDKTSTDTQYF. The CDR3 DNA sequence: TGTGCCAGTAGATTAGACAAAACTAGCACAGATACGCAGTATTTT. The chain carries TRBV6-1 and TRBJ2-3; D is unresolved. CDR1 and CDR2 (germline): MNHNS, SASEGT. V was cut by 9 bases and J by 0 bases, with 16 bases left in between. CDR3 size: 15 residues.

This clonotype was observed many times. The chain uses TRBV27 and TRBJ1-2; TRBD1 matches 9 bases. The V gene end was trimmed by 6 bases and the J gene end by 5 bases; junction bases not matched to a gene: 10. The CDR3 is made up of 15 amino acids. Germline lookup yields CDR1 MNHEY and CDR2 SMNVEV (reference sequence). CDR3 coding DNA: TGTGCCAGCAGGGGACCGGGACAGGGAGGTTATGGCTACACCTTC. Protein: CASRGPGQGGYGYTF.

There are many counts of this clonotype. The CDR3 region is CSASGGPGYEQYF. The CDR3 DNA reads as TGCAGTGCTAGCGGGGGGCCGGGGTACGAGCAGTACTTC. V and J are TRBV20-1 and TRBJ2-7, with D possibly TRBD2 on 7 matching bases. This CDR3 has 13 amino acids. Trimming took off 3 bases at V and 4 bases at J, with 13 bases between the two ends. Germline CDR1 and CDR2: DFQATT and SNEGSKA (reference sequence).

This clonotype turned up a few times. The CDR3 here is CASSGDGNNEQFF. The CDR3 DNA follows: TGTGCCAGCTCGGGGGACGGTAACAATGAGCAGTTCTTC. The chain links TRBV7-9 to TRBJ2-1; possible D gene TRBD2, 6 bases. The V and J ends lost 8 bases and 5 bases respectively, with 13 bases between them. The germline gives CDR1 SEHNR, CDR2 FQNEAQ (reference sequence). This CDR3 region has 13 residues. The full variable domain, completed using reference TRBV7-9 and TRBJ2-1, is DTGVSQNPRHKITKRGQNVTFRCDPISEHNRLYWYRQTLGQGPEFLTYFQNEAQLEKSRLLSDRFSAERPKGSFSTLEIQRTEQGDSAMYLCASSGDGNNEQFFGPGTRLTVL.

The table lists this clonotype with many counts. The chain carries TRBV12-3 or TRBV12-4 and TRBJ2-7; D gene unclear. The CDR3 spans 15 residues. Trimming removed 2 bases at V and 1 base at J, with 12 bases between. The CDR3 nucleotides read TGTGCCAGCAGTTTACGGCCAGCAACTTCCTACGAGCAGTACTTC. Amino acid sequence: CASSLRPATSYEQYF.

This clonotype was counted many times. The chain links TRBV3-1 to TRBJ2-1; no clear D. The germline CDR1 and CDR2 sequences are LGHDT and YNNKEL (reference sequence). The CDR3 is 12 residues long. Trimming took off 0 bases at V and 13 bases at J, with 10 bases between the two ends. CDR3 residues: CASSQDLRIQFF. The CDR3, as DNA: TGTGCCAGCAGCCAAGATCTTAGGATCCAGTTCTTC.

This clonotype occurred many times. The chain uses TRBV3-1 and TRBJ2-2; perhaps TRBD1 as D (6 bases). V dropped 4 bases and J dropped 9 bases, with 15 bases sitting between them. The CDR3 spans 14 residues. Looked up from germline, CDR1 is LGHDT and CDR2 is YNNKEL (reference sequence). This chain's CDR3 is CASSLTNRVRELFF. As DNA, the CDR3 is TGTGCCAGCAGCCTCACGAACAGGGTTCGGGAGCTGTTTTTT.

This clonotype has a count of ten or more. The chain links TRBV3-1 to TRBJ1-2; D is undetermined. In germline, CDR1 is LGHDT, CDR2 YNNKEL (reference sequence). The CDR3 runs 13 residues. V lost 1 base, J lost 5 bases, and 8 bases lay in between. CDR3 protein: CASSQVSDYGYTF. The CDR3 DNA reads TGTGCCAGCAGCCAAGTGTCGGATTATGGCTACACCTTC.